This T cell receptor (beta chain) is drawn from a study of cytomegalovirus exposure and HLA in healthy donors. Findings and caveats of the study: It was likely that a cluster of highly shared sequence variants was a sequencing artifact. Common viral pathogens seemed to be connected with several of the most significant clusters, according to a later analysis.

The PCR employed 60 Vbeta primers together with 13 Jbeta primers. Sequenced by immunoSEQ multiplex PCR; TCRdb stores in-frame clones only, minus some. The sample lists 150,000 or so clones; around 75% were seen once. Notes on this clone: Its antigen remains unidentified.

The germline CDR1 and CDR2 sequences are PRHDT and FYEKMQ (reference sequence). V lost 5 bases and J 8 bases, leaving 12 bases between the germline ends. This CDR3 comprises 12 residues. There were likely unrecorded immune exposures, though donors were nominally healthy when sampled. Material: PBMCs. This TCR was sampled from a young man in good health and CMV-seropositive. V gene TRBV13 combines with J gene TRBJ1-2; no clear D. The CDR3 nucleotides read TGTGCCAGCAGCCTCGTAGCCTACGGCTACACCTTC. As protein: CASSLVAYGYTF.